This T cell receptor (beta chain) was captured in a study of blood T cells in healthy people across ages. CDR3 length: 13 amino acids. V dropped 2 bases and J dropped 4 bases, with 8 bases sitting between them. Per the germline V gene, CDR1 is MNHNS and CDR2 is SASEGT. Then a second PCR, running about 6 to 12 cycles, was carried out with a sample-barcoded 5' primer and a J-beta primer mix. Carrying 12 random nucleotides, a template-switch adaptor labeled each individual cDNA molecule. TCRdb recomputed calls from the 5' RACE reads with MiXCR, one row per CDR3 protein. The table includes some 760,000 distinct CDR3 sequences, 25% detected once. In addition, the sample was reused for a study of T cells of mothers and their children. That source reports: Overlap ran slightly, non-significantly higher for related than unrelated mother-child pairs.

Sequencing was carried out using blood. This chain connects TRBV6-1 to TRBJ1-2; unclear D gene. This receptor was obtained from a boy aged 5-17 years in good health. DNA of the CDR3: TGTGCCAGCAGTGAACGGGCTTTCTATGGCTACACCTTC. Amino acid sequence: CASSERAFYGYTF.